This entry describes one T cell receptor beta chain. Its specificity is unknown. This sample was included in a study of T cell responses to AZD1222 COVID-19 vaccine. Some clones are missing from TCRdb's copy, which holds only in-frame ones; the method was immunoSEQ multiplex PCR. The repertoire holds approximately 100,000 clones, approximately 93% seen once, with about 5% in the top ten. General study points: Baseline antibody screening turned up just a handful of seropositive AZD1222 recipients. Donors were mostly white British, more females; clonal diversity possibly underestimated. Following two doses of AZD1222, Spike-specific TCR breadth and depth rose.

CDR3 length equals 14 residues. Trimming took 4 bases from V and 11 from J; bases not matched to a gene: 13. Germline lookup yields CDR1 MNHNY and CDR2 SVGAGI (reference sequence). This sample comprised peripheral blood, obtained on day 0 of AZD1222 vaccination. The clonotype was recovered from an adult in good health. The gene calls are TRBV6-6 and TRBJ1-1; TRBD1 agrees at 7 bases. In DNA, the CDR3 is TGTGCCAGCAGTTCGTCCGGGACAGCGGTTTATGCTTTCTTT. Translation gives CASSSSGTAVYAFF.